The rows below give T cell receptor beta chains drawn from one sample of a study of blood T cell repertoires in COVID-19. Libraries were prepared by immunoSEQ multiplex PCR; TCRdb keeps only in-frame clonotypes and omits some of them. The sample lists more than 400,000 clones; roughly nine tenths were seen once. Source material: PBMCs or T cells enriched from blood (not recorded which). The origin of the receptors is a woman under 30 who had recovered from COVID-19. Each CDR3 is given with its conserved first and last residue. A D gene is named only where the DNA matches it firmly. Clone sizes are given selectively: once, few, many, or a class where the clone is expanded.

d_gene,j_gene,abundance,v_gene,CDR3nt,CDR3aa
TRBD1,TRBJ1-2,NA,TRBV10-3,TGTGCCATATCGGTCAGGGGGGACTTCGATGGCTACACCTTC,CAISVRGDFDGYTF
TRBD1,TRBJ1-1,NA,TRBV5-4,TGTGCCAGCAGCCCCCGAGACAGGGGTCCCATGAACACTGAAGCTTTCTTT,CASSPRDRGPMNTEAFF
NA,TRBJ2-7,NA,TRBV5-6,TGTGCCAGCAGCTTGGGTGCCGGCGGGTACGAGCAGTACTTC,CASSLGAGGYEQYF
TRBD1,TRBJ1-5,NA,TRBV11-2,TGTGCCAGCAGCTTAGGGGACAGGGGGATTGTAGGGAATCAGCCCCAGCATTTT,CASSLGDRGIVGNQPQHF
TRBD1,TRBJ1-1,NA,TRBV18,TGTGCCAGCTTAGGGGACAGGGGGCGCCTCGCTTTTCGATACACTGAAGCTTTCTTT,CASLGDRGRLAFRYTEAFF
NA,TRBJ1-4,NA,TRBV3-1/TRBV3-2,TGTGCCAGCAGCCAAGAACTAGGAAATAATGAAAAACTGTTTTTT,CASSQELGNNEKLFF
NA,TRBJ1-4,NA,TRBV3-1/TRBV3-2,TGTGCCAGCACCAATGAGGGGGATGGTGAAAAACTGTTTTTT,CASTNEGDGEKLFF
NA,TRBJ2-5,NA,TRBV7-2,TGTGCCAGCAGCTTATCGGAGACCCAGTACTTC,CASSLSETQYF
TRBD1,TRBJ1-2,NA,TRBV4-1,TGCGCCAGCAGCCAAGGGACAGGGATCGGGGGCTACACCTTC,CASSQGTGIGGYTF
TRBD1,TRBJ2-7,NA,TRBV30,TGTGCCTGGATTCACCCGGGACAGGGGGGTGACGAGCAGTACTTC,CAWIHPGQGGDEQYF
NA,TRBJ1-1,NA,TRBV21-1,TGTGCCAGCAGCAGGGGACAGGTCGACAGCACTGAAGCTTTCTTT,CASSRGQVDSTEAFF
TRBD2,TRBJ2-7,NA,TRBV5-1,TGCGCCAGCAGCTTGGGACTAGCGGGGGCCTCCTACGAGCAGTACTTC,CASSLGLAGASYEQYF
NA,TRBJ1-2,NA,TRBV2,TGTGCCAGCAGTGAAAGCAGGGGCAATGGCTACACCTTC,CASSESRGNGYTF
NA,TRBJ1-4,NA,TRBV6-1,TGTGCCAGCAGCCAACCGGGCCCGGGACAAGAAAAACTGTTTTTT,CASSQPGPGQEKLFF
TRBD1,TRBJ1-2,NA,TRBV7-3,TGTGCCAGCAGCTTGAACAGGGGGTATGGCTACACCTTC,CASSLNRGYGYTF
NA,TRBJ1-1,NA,TRBV2,TGTGCCAGCAGTTCCCACAGGGCCACTGAAGCTTTCTTT,CASSSHRATEAFF
TRBD1,TRBJ1-1,NA,TRBV6-5,TGTGCCAGCAAGACGACAGGGGGCGACACTGAAGCTTTCTTT,CASKTTGGDTEAFF
TRBD1,TRBJ2-7,NA,TRBV29-1,TGCAGCGTTGGTGGACAGGTGGGCGAGCAGTACTTC,CSVGGQVGEQYF
NA,TRBJ1-3,NA,TRBV3-1/TRBV3-2,TGTGCCAGCAGCCAAGATTCCGGGGGAATTGGAAACACCATATATTTT,CASSQDSGGIGNTIYF
TRBD2,TRBJ2-3,NA,TRBV10-3,TGTGCCATCAGCACAGCGGGGAAGCGGGGGGGGCCCACAGATACGCAGTATTTT,CAISTAGKRGGPTDTQYF
NA,TRBJ1-6,NA,TRBV23-1,TGCGCCAGCAGTCAATCGTCATTAACTAGGTATAATTCACCCCTCCACTTT,CASSQSSLTRYNSPLHF
NA,TRBJ2-6,NA,TRBV5-1,TGCGCCAGCAGGGCGGACTCTGGGGCCAACGTCCTGACTTTC,CASRADSGANVLTF
NA,TRBJ1-6,NA,TRBV5-8,TGTGCCAGCAGCTTAGGGTTGTTTTCGGGATCTAATTCACCCCTCCACTTT,CASSLGLFSGSNSPLHF
TRBD1,TRBJ1-5,NA,TRBV28,TGTGCCAGCAGTGTGACAGGGGAGGGGTATCAGCCCCAGCATTTT,CASSVTGEGYQPQHF
NA,TRBJ1-1,NA,TRBV5-4,TGTGCCAGCACCCGACCCGGGTGGGGGCACACTGAAGCTTTCTTT,CASTRPGWGHTEAFF
NA,TRBJ2-2,NA,TRBV30,TGTGCCTCGGCTCGGGTGTCGTCCGAGCTGTTTTTT,CASARVSSELFF
NA,TRBJ1-3,NA,TRBV5-1,TGCGCCAGCAGGACCGCGGACACGAGCTCTGGAAACACCATATATTTT,CASRTADTSSGNTIYF
NA,TRBJ1-2,NA,TRBV28,TGTGCCAGCACAGGTTCTGATGGCTACACCTTC,CASTGSDGYTF
NA,TRBJ2-1,NA,TRBV30,TGTGCCGGACCGGGACTCTACAATGAGCAGTTCTTC,CAGPGLYNEQFF
NA,TRBJ1-2,NA,TRBV4-2,TGTGCCAGCAGCCCCGAAAGGAACAGGTCAAGCCCCAGGTATGGCTACACCTTC,CASSPERNRSSPRYGYTF
NA,TRBJ2-7,NA,TRBV10-3,TGTGCCATCAGTGGAGGGCAGTCCTACGAGCAGTACTTC,CAISGGQSYEQYF
TRBD1,TRBJ1-6,NA,TRBV9,TGTGCCAGCAGCCCATTACCAGGGGGAAATTCACCCCTCCACTTT,CASSPLPGGNSPLHF
NA,TRBJ1-3,once,TRBV10-3,TGTGCCATCCTCGACAGATCTGGAAACACCATATATTTT,CAILDRSGNTIYF
NA,TRBJ1-3,NA,TRBV3-1/TRBV3-2,TGTGCCAGCAGCCAAGGTTTATCTGGAAACACCATATATTTT,CASSQGLSGNTIYF
TRBD1,TRBJ1-6,once,TRBV5-4,TGTGCCAGTGGTTTCGAAGGACAGGGAAGCTCACCCCTCCACTTT,CASGFEGQGSSPLHF
TRBD1,TRBJ2-1,NA,TRBV7-9,TGTGCCAGCAGCTTTCGGACAGGGGGAGATGAGCAGTTCTTC,CASSFRTGGDEQFF
NA,TRBJ1-4,NA,TRBV5-1,TGCGCCAGTAGCCCTTTGGGAGGTGAAAAACTGTTTTTT,CASSPLGGEKLFF
NA,TRBJ1-1,once,TRBV7-2,TGTGCCAGCAAATACCGGGGGAGTGTCACTGAAGCTTTCTTT,CASKYRGSVTEAFF
NA,TRBJ2-2,NA,TRBV29-1,TGCAGCGTTGAGGAGACAGACTTCACCGGGGAGCTGTTTTTT,CSVEETDFTGELFF
NA,TRBJ1-2,NA,TRBV5-4,TGTGCCAGCAGCTCAACTGACTCGATTTATGGCTACACCTTC,CASSSTDSIYGYTF
TRBD2,TRBJ2-5,NA,TRBV28,TGTGCCAGCAGTTACGGACTAGCCCAAGAGACCCAGTACTTC,CASSYGLAQETQYF
NA,TRBJ2-7,NA,TRBV27,TGTGCCAGCAGTCCAACAGGGTGGACCTCCTACGAGCAGTACTTC,CASSPTGWTSYEQYF
NA,TRBJ2-7,NA,TRBV12-2,TGTGCAAGTCGCCCGGGACTAGCGGGGGTGCCTAGCTCCTACGAGCAGTACTTC,CASRPGLAGVPSSYEQYF
NA,TRBJ2-1,NA,TRBV5-1,TGCGCCAGCAGCTTGGAAGCGGCGAATGAGCAGTTCTTC,CASSLEAANEQFF
TRBD2,TRBJ2-5,NA,TRBV18,TGTGCCAGCTCCTTCGAAGACCGGGGGGGAGAGACCCAGTACTTC,CASSFEDRGGETQYF
NA,TRBJ1-4,NA,TRBV19,TGTGCCAGTATGAGGGGGGGGAATAATGAAAAACTGTTTTTT,CASMRGGNNEKLFF
TRBD1,TRBJ1-1,NA,TRBV5-4,TGTGCCAGCAGCTGGGACAGCCCTAACCTGAACACTGAAGCTTTCTTT,CASSWDSPNLNTEAFF
NA,TRBJ2-1,NA,TRBV24-1,TGTGCCACCAGCCCTGGAGGGACCGATGAGCAGTTCTTC,CATSPGGTDEQFF
NA,TRBJ2-7,NA,TRBV7-9,TGTGCCAGCAGTAAATCGACAGACAACTACGAGCAGTACTTC,CASSKSTDNYEQYF
TRBD2,TRBJ2-3,few,TRBV7-2,TGTGCCAGCAGCCAAACCGGACTAGCGGGGGTTACGCAGTATTTT,CASSQTGLAGVTQYF
NA,TRBJ2-1,NA,TRBV6-5,TGTGCCTCCCTCGTGGGAGAGGTTGGCGGTGAGCAGTTCTTC,CASLVGEVGGEQFF
TRBD1,TRBJ1-1,NA,TRBV10-3,TGTGCCATCACTCCAGGGGGGAACACTGAAGCTTTCTTT,CAITPGGNTEAFF
TRBD2,TRBJ2-5,NA,TRBV28,TGTGCCAGCCGGGACTACGACGATTTGGAGACCCAGTACTTC,CASRDYDDLETQYF
NA,TRBJ1-2,once,TRBV7-8,TGTGCCAGCAGCCCCCTGGGGGCAGCCGGAGGCTATGGCTACACCTTC,CASSPLGAAGGYGYTF
TRBD2,TRBJ2-4,NA,TRBV19,TGTGCCGGCGGAAACGGGGGGTGTGGCAAAAACATTCAGTACTTC,CAGGNGGCGKNIQYF